The following is a TCR beta chain sequence with its context. The CDR3 runs to 12 residues. Germline loops: CDR1 SNHLY, CDR2 FYNNEI. Between the trimmed V and J ends, which lost 7 bases and 6 bases, there was a span of 9 bases. The data were taken from a study of CD8 T cells in ankylosing spondylitis. TCRdb fed the 5' RACE reads into MiXCR, producing one record per CDR3 protein. This sample has 200,000 to 300,000 distinct CDR3 sequences; roughly a third occur once, and the top ten carry roughly 4.2%. This rearrangement joins TRBV2 to TRBJ2-2, with D tentatively TRBD2 (6 bases). The specimen sequenced was blood, either unsorted or a sorted T cell fraction (not recorded which). This TCR came from a male donor with ankylosing spondylitis or in good health (not recorded which). As DNA, the CDR3 is TGTGCCAGCATAGGAGGGGCCGGGGAGCTGTTTTTT. Encoded protein: CASIGGAGELFF.